The 2 T cell receptor beta chains presented below share a single source sample, sequenced in a study of immune evolution from preneoplasia to lung adenocarcinoma. Assay used: immunoSEQ multiplex PCR; TCRdb lists only in-frame clones, some missing. Among some 9,100 clones listed, about three quarters were seen once. The sample consisted of FFPE lung adenocarcinoma in situ tissue. Every receptor here comes from a person aged 55 to 79 with lung adenocarcinoma.

The gene calls are TRBV11-2 and TRBJ2-5; D may correspond to TRBD1 or TRBD2 (5 bases each). V was pared by 5 bases and J by 5 bases, with 21 bases between. This CDR3 contains 16 residues. Germline V lookup: CDR1 SGHAT, CDR2 FQNNGV. CDR3 amino acids: CASSAGLQGLWETQYF. The CDR3 nucleotides read TGTGCCAGCAGCGCCGGACTCCAGGGTTTGTGGGAGACCCAGTACTTC.

The chain has TRBV18 and TRBJ1-4, with 7 bases matching TRBD1. The CDR3 spans 18 residues. CDR1 is KGHSH and CDR2 is LQKENI in the germline V gene. V lost 4 bases and J lost 0; bases outside the gene matches: 11. For the CDR3, the DNA is TGTGCCAGCTCACACCTCAGACAGGGAGCCGCAACTAATGAAAAACTGTTTTTT. It codes for CASSHLRQGAATNEKLFF.